There are a few counts of the clone carrying this TCR beta chain. Libraries were prepared by immunoSEQ multiplex PCR; TCRdb keeps only in-frame clonotypes and omits some of them. In the table there are 50,000 or so clones, approximately 80% of which are singletons. The data were taken from a study of OX40 agonist ivuxolimab in advanced cancers. The CDR3 loop spans 12 amino acids. CDR1 and CDR2 (germline): GTSNPN, SVGIG (reference sequence). Trimming at V came to 2 bases and at J to 4 bases, leaving 0 bases not matched to a gene. The chain joins TRBV30 to TRBJ1-1; TRBD1 matches at 8 bases. This clonotype was sampled from an adult with an advanced solid tumor such as melanoma, head and neck, liver or kidney cancer. The input for sequencing was CD4+ or CD8+ T cells sorted from blood, taken in a trial of the OX40 agonist ivuxolimab. The CDR3 coding sequence is TGTGCCTGGAGTACAGGGGGCACTGAAGCTTTCTTT. Protein: CAWSTGGTEAFF.